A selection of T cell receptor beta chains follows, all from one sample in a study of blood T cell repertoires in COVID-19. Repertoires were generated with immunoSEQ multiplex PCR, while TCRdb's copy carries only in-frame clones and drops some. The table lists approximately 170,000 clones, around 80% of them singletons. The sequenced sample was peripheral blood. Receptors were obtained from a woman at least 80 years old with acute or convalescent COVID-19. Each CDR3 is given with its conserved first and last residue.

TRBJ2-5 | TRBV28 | CASSFITSGRKTQYF
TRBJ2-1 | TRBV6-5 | CASSLGLGRFNEQFF
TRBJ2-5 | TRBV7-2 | CASSSQGFNVGKTQYF
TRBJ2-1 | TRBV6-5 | CASRGGISYNEQFF
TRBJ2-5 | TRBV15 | CATSRVPRDSYQETQYF
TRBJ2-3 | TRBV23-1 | CASSPGGSTDTQYF
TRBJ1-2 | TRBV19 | CASRIQGALAGYTF
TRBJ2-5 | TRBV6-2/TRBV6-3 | CASSYGRGYQETQYF
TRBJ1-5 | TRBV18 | CASSRIRGQPQHF
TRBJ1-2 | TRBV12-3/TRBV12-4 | CASSLVLGVGYTF
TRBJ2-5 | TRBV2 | CASKTGGAETQYF
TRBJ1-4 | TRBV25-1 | CASSDPGQINEKLFF
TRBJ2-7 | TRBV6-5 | CASSLAGISYEQYF
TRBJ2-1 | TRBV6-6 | CASRLQGGNYNEQFF
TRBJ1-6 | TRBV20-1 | CSASDKNNSPLHF
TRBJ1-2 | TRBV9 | CASSSIWAGGYTF
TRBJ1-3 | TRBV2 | CASREASSGNTIYF
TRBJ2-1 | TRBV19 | CASSISRLAGGNEQFF
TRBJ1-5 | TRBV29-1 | CSVGQGYNQPQHF
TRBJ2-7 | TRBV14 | CASSQATGGFREQYF
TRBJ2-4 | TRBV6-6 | CASTGEGVNIQYF
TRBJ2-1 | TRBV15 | CATSRVGLAGPSSYNEQFF
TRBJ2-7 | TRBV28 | CASSPRDSSYEQYF
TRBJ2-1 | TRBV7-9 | CASSPRWERGLYNEQFF
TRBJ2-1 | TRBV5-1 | CASSYDLGEQFF
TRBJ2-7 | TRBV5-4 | CTSSHRTGGDYEQYF
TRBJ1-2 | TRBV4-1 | CASRQPGGWNYGYTF
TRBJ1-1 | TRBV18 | CASSATGRTEAFF
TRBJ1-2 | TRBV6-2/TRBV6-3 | CASSSQGALTYTF
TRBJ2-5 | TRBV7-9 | CASSPMSGRVQETQYF
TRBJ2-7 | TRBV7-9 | CASSPNNEQYF
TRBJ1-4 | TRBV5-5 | CASSWAQGTNEKLFF
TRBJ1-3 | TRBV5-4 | CASSLAGRSGNTIYF
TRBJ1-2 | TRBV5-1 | CASSLVGGYVGYTF
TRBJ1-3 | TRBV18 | CASSLRTGENSGNTIYF
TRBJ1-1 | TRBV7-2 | CASSSQGNTEAFF
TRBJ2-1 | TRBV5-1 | CASSSALGSYNEQFF
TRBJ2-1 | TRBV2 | CASRSPPLFAGESNEQFF
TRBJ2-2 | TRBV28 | CASTFKYRQTYSNTGELFF
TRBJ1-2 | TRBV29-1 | CSVSFAGIGYTF